The subject of this entry is one TCR beta chain. What it binds is unknown. Using about 0.2 ug DNA, approximately 30,000 T cell genomes, the sorted-subset replicate PCRs were run. Sequenced by immunoSEQ multiplex PCR; TCRdb stores in-frame clones only, minus some. The sample includes hundreds of thousands of clones, roughly 96% seen only once; the top ten take approximately 0.11%. The data stem from a study of shared clonotypes between healthy human individuals. Naive CD8 cells lacked CD45RO and underwent positive selection for CCR7, leaving out terminally differentiated effector memory CD45RA+ cells. Study-wide results and limits: Represented diversity (both genetic and exposure-history) was limited by the small number of donors.

The sample consisted of naive CD8+ T cells sorted from blood. This clonotype was sampled from a woman aged 25-40 years in good health.

The chain's CDR3 is CASSEDTPYEQYF. CDR3 in DNA: TGTGCCAGCAGTGAAGACACCCCCTACGAGCAGTACTTC. The J gene is TRBJ2-7, the V gene TRBV2; D call uncertain. Trimming took off 1 base at V and 2 bases at J, with 6 bases between the two ends. The CDR3 covers 13 residues. Per the germline V gene, CDR1 is SNHLY and CDR2 is FYNNEI.